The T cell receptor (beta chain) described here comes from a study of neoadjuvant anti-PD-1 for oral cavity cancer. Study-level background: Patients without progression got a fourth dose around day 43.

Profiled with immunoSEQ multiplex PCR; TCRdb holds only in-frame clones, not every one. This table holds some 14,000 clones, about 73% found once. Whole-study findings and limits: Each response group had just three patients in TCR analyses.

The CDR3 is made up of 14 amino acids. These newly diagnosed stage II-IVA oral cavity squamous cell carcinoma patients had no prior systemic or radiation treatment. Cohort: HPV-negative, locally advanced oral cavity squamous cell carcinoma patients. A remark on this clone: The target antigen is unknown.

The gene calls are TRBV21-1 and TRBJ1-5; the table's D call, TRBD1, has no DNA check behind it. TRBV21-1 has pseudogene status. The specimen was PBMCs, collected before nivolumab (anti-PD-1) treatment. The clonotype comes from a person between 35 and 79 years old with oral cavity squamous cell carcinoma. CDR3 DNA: TGTGCCAGCTGCCTTAGGGGGAGCAATCAGCCCCAGCATTTT. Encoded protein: CASCLRGSNQPQHF.